This paragraph covers one T cell receptor beta chain sequence. This clone has a handful of counts. This receptor's antigen is unknown. No quality values exist for individual bases; no much larger clone is one base distant. TCRbeta CDR3 regions were amplified from genomic DNA using the immunoSEQ Assay, a bias-controlled multiplex PCR. The study's processing was this. The number of nucleated cells in each sample was estimated by amplification of reference gene primers within the assay. To quantify the absolute abundance of each unique TCRbeta CDR3 rearrangement, sequence reads were collapsed and filtered. For each sample, productive Simpson clonality was calculated as the square root of Simpson's diversity index over productive rearrangements. TCRdb took this table from immuneACCESS and kept in-frame rearrangements with V and J called. Such tables lack part of the clones; where checked against another copy, unresolved V genes explain under half of the gap, and the rest is unexplained. That table gives V, J and clone size, and the DNA gave D and trimming. In all, the sample holds 210,000 or so clones, and about nine tenths of those were seen once. The leading ten clones occupy roughly 5% of the sample.

V is trimmed back by 3 bases and J by 4 bases, and the junction contains 6 bases that no gene match accounts for. The CDR3 contains 14 residues, cysteine and phenylalanine counted. CDR3 DNA only is kept here, 42 bases in frame from base 1. For CDR1 and CDR2, the germline V gene (reference sequence) lists SGHNT and YYREEE. Collaborating institutions collected whole blood in K2EDTA tubes following their own protocols. For TCRbeta analysis, collaborators shipped samples as frozen whole blood, isolated PBMCs, or DNA extracted from either of those sample types. These data are taken from a study of blood T cell repertoires in COVID-19 (dated by TCRdb to the early 2020s). General notes on the study: Samples from collaborators originated in the United States, Italy and Spain and spanned both the acute and convalescent phases of COVID-19. The repertoires were released in a freely available public database meant as a resource for research on the immune response to SARS-CoV-2. The samples were drawn from two sources: the first 160 participants of the ongoing ImmuneRACE study, and over 1,000 subjects contributed by 6 global collaborators. The material from the prospective study consisted of cDNA or gDNA derived from T cells, B-cell-depleted T cells, or PBMCs. The sample metadata nearly always contained a de-identified subject ID, COVID-19 status, age in years and sex. The dataset comprised deeply sampled blood TCRbeta repertoires from subjects exposed to, actively infected with, or recovered from COVID-19. HLA class I and class II types, where available, came from metadata supplied by the sample provider rather than from assay-based typing.

Overall results and qualifications from the work: The quantity of clinical and demographic metadata differed by source and by participant and was supplied without curation.

The sequencing input was peripheral blood. This clonotype was sampled from a woman aged 40 to 50 with acute or convalescent COVID-19. Here the chain combines TRBV5-4 and TRBJ1-1; TRBD1 lines up with 7 middle nucleotides. This receptor carries the CDR3 CASSSRQGGTEAFF. The sequenced DNA is TGTGCCAGCAGCTCACGACAGGGTGGCACTGAAGCTTTCTTT.